This record looks at one TCR beta chain sequence and its context. Its antigen is still unknown. Clones were read by immunoSEQ multiplex PCR, and TCRdb kept only the in-frame ones, dropping some. Among hundreds of thousands of clones, around four fifths were seen once, and the ten largest hold around an eighth. The germline gives CDR1 SGHRS, CDR2 YFSETQ. Deletions cut 0 bases from V and 4 bases from J, with 11 bases between. This CDR3 region has 15 residues. This sample is part of a study of cytomegalovirus exposure and HLA in healthy donors. Points from the study as a whole: The study designated about 160 TCR beta chains cytomegalovirus-associated. Most observed TCR sequences were rare, whereas some public TCRs were detected in many donors.

The rearrangement uses TRBV5-1 and TRBJ2-1; a possible D gene is TRBD1 (7 bases). What was sequenced was PBMCs. The clonotype originates from a woman aged 25 to 39 in good health and CMV-seropositive. For the CDR3, the DNA is TGCGCCAGCAGCTTGGGCAGGGGGGTGTACAATGAGCAGTTCTTC. Its protein is CASSLGRGVYNEQFF. Combining the CDR3 with reference TRBV5-1 and TRBJ2-1 gives the whole variable domain KAGVTQTPRYLIKTRGQQVTLSCSPISGHRSVSWYQQTPGQGLQFLFEYFSETQRNKGNFPGRFSGRQFSNSRSEMNVSTLELGDSALYLCASSLGRGVYNEQFFGPGTRLTVL.